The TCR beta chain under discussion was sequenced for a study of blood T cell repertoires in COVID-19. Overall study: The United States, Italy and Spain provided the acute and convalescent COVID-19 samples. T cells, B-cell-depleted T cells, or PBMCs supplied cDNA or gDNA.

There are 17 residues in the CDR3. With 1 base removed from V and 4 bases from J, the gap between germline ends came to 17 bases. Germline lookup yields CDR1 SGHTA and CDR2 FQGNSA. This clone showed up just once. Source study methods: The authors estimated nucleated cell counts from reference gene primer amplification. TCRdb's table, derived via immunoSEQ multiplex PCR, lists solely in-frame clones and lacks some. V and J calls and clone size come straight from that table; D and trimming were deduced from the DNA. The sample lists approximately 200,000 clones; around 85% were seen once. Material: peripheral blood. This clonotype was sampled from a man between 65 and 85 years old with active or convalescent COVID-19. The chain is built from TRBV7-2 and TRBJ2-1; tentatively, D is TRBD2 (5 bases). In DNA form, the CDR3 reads TGTGCCAGCAGCTTAGTAGAGGGATTGCCCCAATACAATGAGCAGTTCTTC. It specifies CASSLVEGLPQYNEQFF.